This TCR beta chain was captured in a study of CXCR3-negative and CXCR3-positive naive CD8 T cells. Study summary: Per library, roughly 1.6 +/- 0.3 million reads; 140 million or so TRB reads overall.

Study results and caveats: Freshly isolated PBMCs were used in most assays, given partial CXCR3 loss after freezing. TRBV-TRBJ usage was similar across naive CXCR3 subsets but distinct in memory cells.

Via 5' RACE with UMI labels, TRB cDNA libraries were prepared. TCRdb re-called the 5' RACE reads and gives one entry per CDR3 protein, without DNA. The repertoire table contains over 100,000 distinct CDR3 sequences. The CDR3 is made up of 11 amino acids. Germline lookup yields CDR1 SQVTM and CDR2 ANQGSEA. As to this clonotype: Its antigen remains unknown.

The chain joins TRBV29-1 to TRBJ1-1. The receptor was isolated from a human donor in good health. Some clones in this sample may be carry-over from other donors' samples. The sequencing sample was made of naive CXCR3- CD8+ T cells from blood. Subset meaning: CD45RO-CCR7+CD27+CD95- naive CD8+ T cells lacking CXCR3 (TNR3-). The CDR3: CGVGTNTEAFF.